This passage covers 32 T cell receptor beta chains from one sample sequenced in a study of cytomegalovirus exposure and HLA in healthy donors. Primers included in the PCR were 60 Vbeta and 13 Jbeta primers. The data were produced by immunoSEQ multiplex PCR, yet TCRdb's version contains in-frame clones alone and is incomplete. The sample contains approximately 150,000 clones, around 69% of which appear only once. Sequenced material: PBMCs. The origin of the receptors is a man aged 55 to 70 in good health and CMV-seronegative.

The chain employs TRBV7-2 and TRBJ2-5; TRBD2 matches at 13 bases. Germline trimming cut 1 base from V and 4 bases from J; bases unmatched to any gene: 0. Germline values: CDR1 SGHTA, CDR2 FQGNSA. The CDR3 loop spans 15 amino acids. The CDR3 spells CASSLGTSGRETQYF. In DNA, the CDR3 is TGTGCCAGCAGCTTAGGGACTAGCGGGAGAGAGACCCAGTACTTC.

There are a few counts of this clone. The rearrangement links TRBV10-3 to TRBJ2-2, with 13 bases lining up with TRBD2. With 4 bases clipped from V and 4 bases from J, the junction kept 6 bases outside the gene matches. The germline V gene encodes CDR1 ENHRY and CDR2 SYGVKD. The CDR3 totals 17 residues. In DNA form, the CDR3 reads TGTGCCATCAGTGGACTAGCGGGAGGTACGGCCACCGGGGAGCTGTTTTTT. Its translation: CAISGLAGGTATGELFF.

The rearrangement links TRBV4-3 to TRBJ2-6, with D possibly matching TRBD2 (6 bases). Germline loops: CDR1 LGHNA, CDR2 YSLEER. The ends were cut back, 5 bases at V and 0 bases at J, with 20 bases in the middle. The CDR3 is 19 residues long. For the CDR3, the DNA is TGCGCCAGCAGCGTTAGCTGGGGAGGCTTGATCTCTGGGGCCAACGTCCTGACTTTC. This codes for CASSVSWGGLISGANVLTF.

The V call is TRBV12-5, the J call TRBJ2-3; the match to TRBD1 covers 7 bases. Trimming took 1 base from V and 1 from J; bases not matched to a gene: 2. CDR3 length equals 15 residues. Germline CDR1 is LGHNT and CDR2 is FRNRAP. CDR3 coding DNA: TGTGCTAGTGGTTTGGAGACAGGGCGCACAGATACGCAGTATTTT. Its translation is CASGLETGRTDTQYF. Drawing the rest from reference TRBV12-5 and TRBJ2-3, the complete variable domain is DARVTQTPRHKVTEMGQEVTMRCQPILGHNTVFWYRQTMMQGLELLAYFRNRAPLDDSGMPKDRFSAEMPDATLATLKIQPSEPRDSAVYFCASGLETGRTDTQYFGPGTRLTVL.

This clone was counted a few times. The J gene is TRBJ2-7, the V gene TRBV7-9; perhaps TRBD2 as D (6 bases). CDR1 and CDR2 from the germline V gene are SEHNR and FQNEAQ (reference sequence). The germline V and J ends were trimmed by 0 bases and 4 bases, with 19 bases remaining between them. The CDR3 totals 17 residues. Here the CDR3 reads CASSLASTGVLAYEQYF. DNA of the CDR3: TGTGCCAGCAGCTTAGCGTCGACGGGGGTGCTAGCGTACGAGCAGTACTTC.

V is TRBV6-5 and J is TRBJ2-2; TRBD1 aligns across 8 bases. There are 15 residues in the CDR3. Trimming cost V 6 bases and J 6 bases; bases outside gene matches: 9. Germline V lookup: CDR1 MNHEY, CDR2 SVGAGI. DNA for the CDR3: TGTGCCAGCAGACGCGGACAGGGAGCGGCCGGGGAGCTGTTTTTT. Protein product: CASRRGQGAAGELFF.

This chain links TRBV19 with TRBJ2-7; a weak D match, TRBD1 (6 bases). The length of the CDR3 is 15 residues. V gave up 5 bases and J gave up 2 bases, with 16 bases separating them. CDR1 and CDR2 from the germline V gene are LNHDA and SQIVND (reference sequence). The CDR3 is CASSPHAGVAYEQYF. For the CDR3, the DNA is TGTGCCAGTAGTCCTCACGCAGGGGTCGCCTACGAGCAGTACTTC.

The chain uses TRBV5-1 and TRBJ2-1, with TRBD2 matching 11 bases. The germline V gene encodes CDR1 SGHRS and CDR2 YFSETQ. This CDR3 region has 15 residues. V lost 5 bases and J lost 2; bases outside the gene matches: 3. CDR3 coding DNA: TGCGCCAGCAGACTGACTAGCGGGGCCTACAATGAGCAGTTCTTC. Translation gives CASRLTSGAYNEQFF.

The rearrangement links TRBV9 to TRBJ2-3, with 9 positions matching TRBD2. Germline V gene lookup returns CDR1 SGDLS and CDR2 YYNGEE. With V trimmed by 3 bases and J by 0 bases, 8 bases remained unmatched. CDR3 length: 17 amino acids. The CDR3: CASSAGRGGYSTDTQYF. The CDR3 nucleotides read TGTGCCAGCAGCGCCGGGCGGGGGGGATATAGCACAGATACGCAGTATTTT. Based on the CDR3 plus reference TRBV9 and TRBJ2-3, the full variable domain is DSGVTQTPKHLITATGQRVTLRCSPRSGDLSVYWYQQSLDQGLQFLIQYYNGEERAKGNILERFSAQQFPDLHSELNLSSLELGDSALYFCASSAGRGGYSTDTQYFGPGTRLTVL.

This clone was recorded only once. The CDR3 DNA follows: TGTGCCAGCAGCCCAGGGGGCTCCTTTCAGTACTTC. It is translated as CASSPGGSFQYF. The rearrangement uses TRBV27 and TRBJ2-5; 8 nucleotides agree with TRBD1. Germline lookup yields CDR1 MNHEY and CDR2 SMNVEV (reference sequence). Germline trimming cut 6 bases from V and 11 bases from J; bases unmatched to any gene: 8. This CDR3 has 12 amino acids.

CDR3 sequence: CASSVGRDTGELFF. The CDR3 region has the DNA TGTGCCAGCAGCGTAGGGCGGGACACCGGGGAGCTGTTTTTT. This chain links TRBV9 with TRBJ2-2; TRBD2 might be the D (5 bases). This CDR3 spans 14 amino acids. Between the trimmed V and J ends, which lost 0 bases and 3 bases, there was a span of 6 bases. Germline V gene sequence: CDR1 SGDLS, CDR2 YYNGEE.

This clone was picked up a small number of times. The J gene is TRBJ2-3, the V gene TRBV7-6; weak D call: TRBD2 (5 bases). V lost 0 bases and J lost 6, with 10 bases in between. The germline gives CDR1 SGHVS, CDR2 FNYEAQ. The CDR3 length is 14 residues. The CDR3 bases are TGTGCCAGCAGCTTAGCGGTCGGGGAGGATACGCAGTATTTT. This sequence encodes CASSLAVGEDTQYF.

This chain links TRBV9 with TRBJ1-5; 12 bases agree with TRBD1. Germline CDR1 reads SGDLS; CDR2 reads YYNGEE. The CDR3 covers 15 residues. J lost 8 bases, V lost 3 bases, and 6 bases had no gene match. The CDR3 DNA follows: TGTGCCAGCAGCGAGGGGACAGGGGGCTTTGAGCCCCAGCATTTT. Translation: CASSEGTGGFEPQHF.

The V gene is TRBV19, the J gene TRBJ1-4, with 8 bases fitting TRBD1. Losses at the gene ends were 8 bases for V and 8 bases for J; bases not matched to a gene: 7. Germline-derived CDR1 and CDR2 are LNHDA and SQIVND (reference sequence). The CDR3 has 13 amino acids. In DNA form, the CDR3 reads TGTGCCAGTGGGGGACAGGCGCGAGAAAAACTGTTTTTT. It specifies CASGGQAREKLFF.

As DNA, the CDR3 is TGTGCCAGCAGTGAATACAGTAGGACAGATACGCAGTATTTT. Amino acids: CASSEYSRTDTQYF. The J gene is TRBJ2-3, the V gene TRBV2; D not resolved. Trimming shortened V by 2 bases and J by 3 bases, and 9 bases separated the two germline ends. The CDR3 loop spans 14 amino acids. Germline CDR1 and CDR2: SNHLY and FYNNEI. Together with reference TRBV2 and TRBJ2-3, the CDR3 gives the full variable domain: EPEVTQTPSHQVTQMGQEVILRCVPISNHLYFYWYRQILGQKVEFLVSFYNNEISEKSEIFDDQFSVERPDGSNFTLKIRSTKLEDSAMYFCASSEYSRTDTQYFGPGTRLTVL.

This clone was seen a few times. Other DNA sequences within the sample encode an identical CDR3. J is TRBJ2-7 and V is TRBV27; D perhaps matches TRBD2 (5 bases). The CDR3 has 16 residues. Per germline, CDR1 MNHEY and CDR2 SMNVEV (reference sequence). V was clipped by 2 bases and J by 3 bases, with 17 bases between them. CDR3 in DNA: TGTGCCAGCAGTTTAACCCCTGAGGGCCTGGACTACGAGCAGTACTTC. Residues: CASSLTPEGLDYEQYF.

The genes are TRBV27 and TRBJ2-7, with TRBD1 matching 10 bases. V was clipped by 5 bases and J by 4 bases; unmatched bases: 5. CDR3 length equals 14 residues. CDR1 and CDR2 (germline): MNHEY, SMNVEV (reference sequence). Here the CDR3 reads CASSRGQGLYEQYF. The CDR3 DNA follows: TGTGCCAGCAGTCGGGGACAGGGGTTATACGAGCAGTACTTC.

The V gene is TRBV28, the J gene TRBJ2-5; 12 bases are shared with TRBD2. Germline V CDR1 and CDR2: MDHEN, SYDVKM. The CDR3 loop spans 17 amino acids. The V gene end was trimmed by 4 bases and the J gene end by 5 bases; junction bases not matched to a gene: 11. The CDR3 DNA is TGTGCCAGCAGTTCCCCACACCTAGCGGGGGGGTCGGAGACCCAGTACTTC. Translated, it gives CASSSPHLAGGSETQYF.

This clone has just one count. This chain uses TRBV19 with TRBJ2-7; perhaps TRBD1 as D (5 bases). Germline V gene sequence: CDR1 LNHDA, CDR2 SQIVND (reference sequence). CDR3 length: 14 residues. Trimming stripped 3 bases from V and 3 bases from J, with 12 bases between. CDR3 in DNA: TGTGCCAGTAGTATTTGGGGCCAAGACTACGAGCAGTACTTC. Protein sequence: CASSIWGQDYEQYF.

The chain's CDR3 is CASSRRGGNTEAFF. Here the CDR3 DNA reads TGTGCCAGCAGCCGGAGGGGGGGAAACACTGAAGCTTTCTTT. The gene calls are TRBV11-3 and TRBJ1-1; tentative D call: TRBD1 (6 bases). Germline assignment: CDR1 SGHNT and CDR2 YENEEA. Trimming cost V 5 bases and J 2 bases, with 12 bases left between them. The CDR3 spans 14 residues.

This clone was detected only once. This chain connects TRBV30 to TRBJ2-7; D possibly corresponds to TRBD2 (6 bases). V lost 3 bases to trimming and J lost 0 bases, with 33 bases between them. The CDR3 spans 21 residues. From germline, CDR1 is GTSNPN and CDR2 SVGIG (reference sequence). The CDR3 reads CAWSSTAGLLRAVLNSYEQYF. CDR3 nucleotide sequence: TGTGCCTGGAGCTCGACAGCGGGCCTCCTACGAGCAGTACTTAACTCCTACGAGCAGTACTTC.

This clone was seen a handful of times. This chain joins TRBV27 and TRBJ2-7, with 8 positions matching TRBD1. The germline CDR1 and CDR2 sequences are MNHEY and SMNVEV (reference sequence). The CDR3 consists of 14 residues. Trimming at V came to 3 bases and at J to 2 bases, leaving 3 bases not matched to a gene. Here the CDR3 DNA reads TGTGCCAGCAGTTTCTCAGGGGGCCCCTACGAGCAGTACTTC. Its translation: CASSFSGGPYEQYF.

The sample holds one count of this clone. The gene calls are TRBV27 and TRBJ2-5, with 7 nucleotides matching TRBD1. The DNA end is a closer match to TRBJ2-7, so the J assignment may be wrong. Per the germline V gene, CDR1 is MNHEY and CDR2 is SMNVEV (reference sequence). CDR3 size: 15 residues. CDR3 in amino acids: CASSRQGRGIYEQYF. CDR3 in DNA: TGTGCCAGCAGTAGACAGGGTAGGGGGATCTACGAGCAGTACTTC.

The chain uses TRBV19 and TRBJ2-3, with 8 bases identical to TRBD1. The CDR3 has 13 amino acids. Germline CDR1 reads LNHDA; CDR2 reads SQIVND (reference sequence). The V gene end was trimmed by 4 bases and the J gene end by 5 bases; junction bases not matched to a gene: 2. The CDR3 coding sequence is TGTGCCAGTAGTAGCGACAGGGGAGATACGCAGTATTTT. The encoded protein is CASSSDRGDTQYF.

This chain joins TRBV5-1 and TRBJ2-2, with 10 bases fitting TRBD2. V shed 4 bases and J 1 base; nucleotides not matched to a gene: 4. Germline assignment: CDR1 SGHRS and CDR2 YFSETQ. This CDR3 contains 16 residues. The CDR3 sequence: CASSHPSGGNTGELFF. CDR3 sequence (DNA): TGCGCCAGCAGCCACCCTAGCGGGGGGAACACCGGGGAGCTGTTTTTT.

V is TRBV9 and J is TRBJ2-7, with TRBD1 matching over 10 bases. The junction had 7 bases not matched to a gene; V was cut back by 0 bases and J by 4 bases. CDR1 and CDR2 from the germline V gene are SGDLS and YYNGEE. The CDR3 spans 16 residues. CDR3 DNA: TGTGCCAGCAGCGTAGGATTGGGACAGGGGATATACGAGCAGTACTTC. This encodes CASSVGLGQGIYEQYF. The full variable domain, with the rest looked up from reference TRBV9 and TRBJ2-7, is DSGVTQTPKHLITATGQRVTLRCSPRSGDLSVYWYQQSLDQGLQFLIQYYNGEERAKGNILERFSAQQFPDLHSELNLSSLELGDSALYFCASSVGLGQGIYEQYFGPGTRLTVT.

This clone was found a few times. This chain links TRBV9 with TRBJ1-4; D not resolved. The germline V gene has CDR1 SGDLS and CDR2 YYNGEE. The CDR3 consists of 13 residues. The V and J ends lost 0 bases and 7 bases respectively, with 7 bases between them. The CDR3 DNA follows: TGTGCCAGCAGCGTAGCTCCCGGTGAAAAACTGTTTTTT. Translated, it gives CASSVAPGEKLFF. Looking up the rest from reference TRBV9 and TRBJ1-4 gives the full variable domain: DSGVTQTPKHLITATGQRVTLRCSPRSGDLSVYWYQQSLDQGLQFLIQYYNGEERAKGNILERFSAQQFPDLHSELNLSSLELGDSALYFCASSVAPGEKLFFGSGTQLSVL.

This clone was detected a few times. This chain connects TRBV11-2 to TRBJ2-5, with a tentative D call TRBD1 (5 bases). Germline lookup yields CDR1 SGHAT and CDR2 FQNNGV. Trimming cost V 5 bases and J 4 bases, with 11 bases left between them. The CDR3 covers 13 residues. The CDR3 loop is CASSVDKAETQYF. CDR3 bases: TGTGCCAGCAGCGTGGACAAGGCAGAGACCCAGTACTTC.

This clone was counted a single time. One end of the junction fails to match germline, which may point to a read error. The V and J genes are TRBV7-9 and TRBJ1-3; D is possibly TRBD1 (6 bases). Germline V gene lookup returns CDR1 SEHNR and CDR2 FQNEAQ (reference sequence). This CDR3 contains 15 residues. The CDR3 is CSSSLQGSSGNTIYF. The CDR3, as DNA: TGTTCCAGCAGCTTGCAGGGGAGCTCTGGAAACACCATATATTTT.

This chain uses TRBV2 with TRBJ1-2; D not resolved. The CDR3 extends over 12 amino acids. With 1 base removed from V and 8 bases from J, the gap between germline ends came to 8 bases. Germline V gene sequence: CDR1 SNHLY, CDR2 FYNNEI. The CDR3 DNA sequence: TGTGCCAGCAGTGAAGATTTCGGGGGCTACACCTTC. Amino acids: CASSEDFGGYTF.

This chain uses TRBV7-2 with TRBJ2-1, with TRBD2 as a possible D gene (5 bases). Germline assignment: CDR1 SGHTA and CDR2 FQGNSA. Trimming stripped 5 bases from V and 13 bases from J, with 21 bases between. This CDR3 has 14 residues. This CDR3 is CASSPYGVSPDQFF. CDR3 nucleotides: TGTGCCAGCAGCCCCTACGGGGTCAGCCCGGACCAGTTCTTC.

This CDR3 is CASSFWAGGSYEQYF. The CDR3 DNA sequence: TGTGCCAGCAGTTTTTGGGCAGGGGGCTCCTACGAGCAGTACTTC. This rearrangement joins TRBV27 to TRBJ2-7, with 7 bases identical to TRBD1. The V segment lost 3 bases and the J segment 0 bases; nucleotides outside the gene matches: 5. Germline CDR1 is MNHEY and CDR2 is SMNVEV (reference sequence). This CDR3 comprises 15 residues.